This is a list of T cell receptor beta chains from one sample in a study of blood T cell repertoires in COVID-19. The table came from immunoSEQ multiplex PCR; TCRdb's copy has only in-frame clones and leaves some out. Altogether a few hundred thousand clones are present, 80% to 90% being singletons, with the ten largest covering roughly 1.1%. The sample taken for sequencing was PBMCs or T cells enriched from blood (not recorded which). Every receptor here comes from a man aged 25 to 40 who had recovered from COVID-19. Both conserved end residues are part of each CDR3. The D gene is left open where the match is weak. The size entry is marked missing in some rows and otherwise reads once, few, many or a size class.

>TRBJ1-1|TRBV7-6|NA|TRBD1
TGTGCCAGCAGCCCTGGACAGGGGAAAGCTTTCTTT
CASSPGQGKAFF
>TRBJ2-5|TRBV27|NA|NA
TGTGCCAGCTCCATCCGGAGGGGCGCAAGCCAAGAGACCCAGTACTTC
CASSIRRGASQETQYF
>TRBJ1-4|TRBV5-1|NA|TRBD1
TGCGCCAGCAGCGAAACAGGGGGCCAGGGCGAAAAACTGTTTTTT
CASSETGGQGEKLFF
>TRBJ2-7|TRBV28|NA|NA
TGTGCCAGCAGTTTACAATACGAGCAGTACTTC
CASSLQYEQYF
>TRBJ2-5|TRBV4-2|NA|TRBD1
TGTGCCAGCAGCCAAAACGGACAGGGGGCGGGTCAAGAGACCCAGTACTTC
CASSQNGQGAGQETQYF
>TRBJ1-1|TRBV30|NA|NA
TGTGCCTGGAGTGTACGGGGGGGCACTGAAGCTTTCTTT
CAWSVRGGTEAFF
>TRBJ1-5|TRBV7-9|NA|TRBD1
TGTGCCAGCAGCCCAACAGGGGGCGGAAATCAGCCCCAGCATTTT
CASSPTGGGNQPQHF
>TRBJ1-2|TRBV28|few|NA
TGTGCGGGAAGCCCGGGGTATGGCTACACCTTC
CAGSPGYGYTF
>TRBJ1-1|TRBV18|NA|TRBD1
TGTGCCAGCTCAACTACGGACAGGTCGAACACTGAAGCTTTCTTT
CASSTTDRSNTEAFF
>TRBJ2-3|TRBV5-1|NA|TRBD2
TGCGCCAGCAGTGGAACTAGCGGGAGTAAAACAGATACGCAGTATTTT
CASSGTSGSKTDTQYF
>TRBJ2-1|TRBV19|NA|TRBD1
TGTGCCAGTAGTATCTCACTGGGACAGTACAATGAGCAGTTCTTC
CASSISLGQYNEQFF
>TRBJ2-7|TRBV19|NA|TRBD2
TGTGCCAGTAAGTGGACTAGCGGGAACTACGAGCAGTACTTC
CASKWTSGNYEQYF
>TRBJ1-4|TRBV5-4|NA|TRBD1
TGTGCCAGCAGCTTGGCCACAGGGGCAAATGAAAAACTGTTTTTT
CASSLATGANEKLFF
>TRBJ1-2|TRBV3-1/TRBV3-2|few|NA
TGTGCCAGCAGCCAGGCCCCGAGGACTGGTGGAGGCTACACCTTC
CASSQAPRTGGGYTF
>TRBJ1-2|TRBV19|NA|TRBD1
TGTGCCAGCCGATCAAGGACAGGGGAGGGCTATGGCTACACCTTC
CASRSRTGEGYGYTF
>TRBJ2-3|TRBV5-1|NA|NA
TGCGCCAGCAGCCCCCAGCCTTTTGGCGGGGAGGGGGTAGATACGCAGTATTTT
CASSPQPFGGEGVDTQYF
>TRBJ2-1|TRBV15|NA|NA
TGTGCCACCAGCAGAGAACTACCTGAGCAGTTCTTC
CATSRELPEQFF
>TRBJ2-1|TRBV30|NA|NA
TGTGCCTTGATGGGAAACCCGGGGAGTGAGCAGTTCTTC
CALMGNPGSEQFF
>TRBJ1-3|TRBV27|NA|TRBD1
TGTGCCAGCACACCACGAGGGGGCTTTGGAAACACCATATATTTT
CASTPRGGFGNTIYF
>TRBJ1-1|TRBV25-1|NA|NA
TGTGCCAGCAGTCTCAAGCTGAACACTGAAGCTTTCTTT
CASSLKLNTEAFF
>TRBJ2-2|TRBV7-8|NA|TRBD1
TGTGCCAGCAGCCGAGGGACAGGGCACCCCGGGGAGCTGTTTTTT
CASSRGTGHPGELFF
>TRBJ2-1|TRBV3-1/TRBV3-2|NA|NA
TGTGCCAGCAGCCTGCCGGACAGACTATACAATGAGCAGTTCTTC
CASSLPDRLYNEQFF
>TRBJ1-4|TRBV30|NA|NA
TGTGCCTGGGGTCCCCCGGACTTTAACACTAATGAAAAACTGTTTTTT
CAWGPPDFNTNEKLFF
>TRBJ1-3|TRBV10-3|NA|TRBD1
TGTGCCATCGGGCAGGGGGACAGCTCTGGAAACACCATATATTTT
CAIGQGDSSGNTIYF
>TRBJ2-7|TRBV10-3|NA|NA
TGTGCCGCGGGTTCCTCCTACGAGCAGTACTTC
CAAGSSYEQYF
>TRBJ2-5|TRBV6-5|NA|NA
TGTGCCAGCAGTTACTCCGGGGGTTTGGTAAAGACCCAGTACTTC
CASSYSGGLVKTQYF
>TRBJ2-3|TRBV19|NA|NA
TGTGCCAGTAGTCGGGCGGGATGGGGAACAGATACGCAGTATTTT
CASSRAGWGTDTQYF
>TRBJ2-1|TRBV6-5|NA|NA
TGTGCCAGCAGTAGACTCCTCAATGAGCAGTTCTTC
CASSRLLNEQFF
>TRBJ2-7|TRBV11-2|NA|NA
TGTGCCAGCAGCTTTTATAGGGGTCGCGAGCAGTACTTC
CASSFYRGREQYF
>TRBJ2-7|TRBV27|NA|NA
TGTGCCAGCAGTTTACTTGGAGGGCCCTCCTACGAGCAGTACTTC
CASSLLGGPSYEQYF
>TRBJ2-7|TRBV7-9|NA|NA
TGTGCCAGCAGCTTAGCGCTGGGCCACGAGCAGTACTTC
CASSLALGHEQYF
>TRBJ2-2|TRBV3-1/TRBV3-2|NA|TRBD2
TGTGCCAGCAGCCCGGTAGCGGGAGTCAGGTCCGGGGAGCTGTTTTTT
CASSPVAGVRSGELFF
>TRBJ1-2|TRBV19|NA|NA
TGTGCCAGTAGTATAGTTACTCATGGCTACACCTTC
CASSIVTHGYTF
>TRBJ2-3|TRBV11-3|NA|TRBD2
TGTGCCAGCAGCCCGATAGCGGGAGGTAGCACAGATACGCAGTATTTT
CASSPIAGGSTDTQYF
>TRBJ2-1|TRBV7-8|NA|TRBD2
TGTGCCAGCAGCTTAGCGATGTCTAGCGGGCGCTCCTACAATGAGCAGTTCTTC
CASSLAMSSGRSYNEQFF
>TRBJ1-2|TRBV18|NA|NA
TGTGCCAGCTCACCTGGGCTTATGTTTGGTGGCTACACCTTC
CASSPGLMFGGYTF
>TRBJ1-1|TRBV5-1|NA|NA
TGCGCCAGCAGCTTAAATTGGAGGGGGAACACTGAAGCTTTCTTT
CASSLNWRGNTEAFF
>TRBJ1-6|TRBV28|NA|TRBD1
TGTGCCAGCAGTCTACAGGGGGCCACGGGCAATTCACCCCTCCACTTT
CASSLQGATGNSPLHF
>TRBJ2-3|TRBV16|NA|TRBD2
TGTGCCAGCAGCTCAAGGCGGGGGACAGATACGCAGTATTTT
CASSSRRGTDTQYF
>TRBJ1-1|TRBV9|NA|NA
TGTGCCAGCAGCGATAGGGGCTGGGGCATGAACACTGAAGCTTTCTTT
CASSDRGWGMNTEAFF
>TRBJ2-1|TRBV5-8|once|NA
TGTGCCAGCAGTTCCGACACGGTCTACAATGAGCAGTTCTTC
CASSSDTVYNEQFF
>TRBJ1-3|TRBV9|NA|NA
TGTGCCAGCAGCGTAGGTGTCAGGGCAAACTACTCTGGAAACACCATATATTTT
CASSVGVRANYSGNTIYF
>TRBJ2-1|TRBV2|NA|TRBD1
TGTGCCAGCAGAGGGACAGGGTGGGGTGAGCAGTTCTTC
CASRGTGWGEQFF